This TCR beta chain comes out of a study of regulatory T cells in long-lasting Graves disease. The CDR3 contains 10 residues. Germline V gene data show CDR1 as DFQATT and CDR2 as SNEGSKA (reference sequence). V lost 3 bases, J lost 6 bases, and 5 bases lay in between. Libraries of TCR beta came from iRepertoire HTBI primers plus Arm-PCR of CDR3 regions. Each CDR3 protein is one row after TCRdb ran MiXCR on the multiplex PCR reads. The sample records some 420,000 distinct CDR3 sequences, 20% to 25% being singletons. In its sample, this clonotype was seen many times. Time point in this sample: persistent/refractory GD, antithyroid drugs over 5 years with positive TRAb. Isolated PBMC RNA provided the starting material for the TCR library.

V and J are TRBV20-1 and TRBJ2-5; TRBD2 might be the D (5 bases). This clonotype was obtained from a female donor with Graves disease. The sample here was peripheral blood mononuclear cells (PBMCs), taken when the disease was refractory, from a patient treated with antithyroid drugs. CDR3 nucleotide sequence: TGCAGTGCTAGCGGGAAGACCCAGTACTTC. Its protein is CSASGKTQYF.